The T cell receptor (beta chain) described here comes from a study of blood T cell repertoires in COVID-19 (dated by TCRdb to 2018 to 2020). Some background on the complete study: Samples covering the acute and convalescent phases of COVID-19 were provided by collaborators in the United States, Italy and Spain. The repertoires were released in a freely available public database meant as a resource for research on the immune response to SARS-CoV-2. Where HLA class I and class II types were available, the types were taken from metadata supplied by the sample provider, not from assay-based typing. The prospective study material was composed of cDNA or gDNA derived from T cells, B-cell-depleted T cells, or PBMCs. The sample metadata nearly always contained a de-identified subject ID, COVID-19 status, age in years and sex. The samples were drawn from two sources: the first 160 participants of the ongoing ImmuneRACE study, and fewer than 1,500 subjects contributed by 6 global collaborators. Deeply sampled blood TCRbeta repertoires from subjects exposed to, actively infected with, or recovered from COVID-19 were included in the dataset. Here is what the overall study found, with its caveats: Clinical and demographic metadata were provided uncurated, with the amount varying by source and participant.

Whole blood was collected in K2EDTA tubes by collaborating institutions according to the institutions' own protocols. Collaborator samples were shipped for TCRbeta analysis as frozen whole blood, isolated PBMCs, or DNA extracted from either sample type. Points on this clone: What this receptor recognizes is not known. Per-nucleotide qualities are absent, and no much larger clonotype sits a single base away.

Trimming takes 3 bases off V and 1 base off J; junction bases not matched to a gene: 3. CDR1 and CDR2 are drawn from the germline V gene: MGHRA, YSYEKL. The CDR3 covers 15 residues, taking in both the cysteine and the phenylalanine. Only CDR3 DNA is held: 45 bases, read in frame from base 1. TCRbeta CDR3 regions were amplified from genomic DNA by means of the immunoSEQ Assay, a bias-controlled multiplex PCR. As for how the authors treated the data: The number of nucleated cells in each sample was estimated from the amplification of reference gene primers within the assay. Sequence reads were collapsed and filtered to measure the absolute abundance of every unique TCRbeta CDR3 rearrangement. For each sample, productive Simpson clonality was calculated as the square root of Simpson's diversity index across productive rearrangements. TCRdb stores this immuneACCESS table with in-frame sequences only. Part of the clones is absent; in the studies checked, under half of the shortfall reflects unresolved V genes, and no reason is known for the rest. V and J calls and clone size are given by that table; D and trimming were obtained from the DNA. The sample table records 100,000 to 150,000 clones; over 75% of these occur just once. The top ten clonotypes cover approximately 30% of the sample.

Sequencing input: peripheral blood. This sequence uses TRBV4-1 and TRBJ2-3; TRBD1 fits 8 bases in the junction. The clonotype originates from a woman of 80 years or more with acute or convalescent COVID-19. The nucleotide sequence reads as follows: TGCGCCAGCAGCCATCAGGGGGCCGGCACAGATACGCAGTATTTT. Its coded protein is CASSHQGAGTDTQYF.